This T cell receptor (beta chain) was identified during a study of blood T cell repertoires in COVID-19. Study-wide background: T cells, B-cell-depleted T cells, or PBMCs supplied cDNA or gDNA.

Authors' data handling: Reference gene primer amplification gave estimated nucleated cell counts. Sequencing used immunoSEQ multiplex PCR; TCRdb keeps in-frame clones, though not all of them. V and J calls plus clone size are reproduced from that table; the DNA served to infer D and trimming. Of 250,000 to 300,000 clones listed, approximately 88% are singletons. Seattle participants joined during active infection and were tracked over time. The sequencing sample was made of peripheral blood. The clonotype was recovered from a woman aged 70-85 years with COVID-19, enrolled during active disease.

The CDR3 DNA is TGCGCCAGCAGCCTTCGGCCGAGGACAGGGGTTGGTTCACCCCTCCACTTT. It encodes CASSLRPRTGVGSPLHF. The V call is TRBV5-1, the J call TRBJ1-6; 9 bases are a match to TRBD1. Germline CDR1 is SGHRS and CDR2 is YFSETQ. This CDR3 comprises 17 residues. J was trimmed by 9 bases and V by 4 bases; bases with no gene match: 14.